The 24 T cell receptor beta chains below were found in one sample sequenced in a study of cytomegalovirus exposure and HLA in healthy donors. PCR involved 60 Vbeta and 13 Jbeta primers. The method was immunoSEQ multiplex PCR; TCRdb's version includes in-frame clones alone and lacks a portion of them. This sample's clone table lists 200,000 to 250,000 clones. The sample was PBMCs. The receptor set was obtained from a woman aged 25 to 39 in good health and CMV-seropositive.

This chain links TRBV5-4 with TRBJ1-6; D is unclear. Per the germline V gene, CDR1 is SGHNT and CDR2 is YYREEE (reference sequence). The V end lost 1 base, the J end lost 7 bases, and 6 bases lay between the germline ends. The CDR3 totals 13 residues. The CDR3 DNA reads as TGTGCCAGCAGCTTGTTGGAGAATTCACCCCTCCACTTT. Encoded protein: CASSLLENSPLHF.

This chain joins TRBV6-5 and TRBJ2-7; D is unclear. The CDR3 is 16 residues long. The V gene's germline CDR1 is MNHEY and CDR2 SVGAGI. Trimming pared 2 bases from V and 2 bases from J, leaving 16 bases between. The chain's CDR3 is CASSYRLGNQPYEQYF. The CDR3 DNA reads TGTGCCAGCAGTTACAGGTTGGGCAACCAGCCCTACGAGCAGTACTTC.

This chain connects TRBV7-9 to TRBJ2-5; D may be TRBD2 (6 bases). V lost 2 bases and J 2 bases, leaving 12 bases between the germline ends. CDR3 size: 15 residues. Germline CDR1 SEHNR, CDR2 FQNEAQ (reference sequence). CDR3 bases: TGTGCCAGCAGCTTAATGGGGGAGGTTCAAGAGACCCAGTACTTC. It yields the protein CASSLMGEVQETQYF.

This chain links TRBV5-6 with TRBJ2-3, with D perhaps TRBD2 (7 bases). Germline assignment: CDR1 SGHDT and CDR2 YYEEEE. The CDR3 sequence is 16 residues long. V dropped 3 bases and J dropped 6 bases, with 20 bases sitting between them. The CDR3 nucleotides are TGTGCCAGCAGCTGGGGGTACGGGGGGCGAGGGGATACGCAGTATTTT. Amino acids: CASSWGYGGRGDTQYF.

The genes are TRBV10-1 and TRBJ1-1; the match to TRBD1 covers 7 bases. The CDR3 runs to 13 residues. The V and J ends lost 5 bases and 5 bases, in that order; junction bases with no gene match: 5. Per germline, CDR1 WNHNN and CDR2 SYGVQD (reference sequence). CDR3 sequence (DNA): TGCGCCAGCAGTCCTCTACAGGGGACTGAAGCTTTCTTT. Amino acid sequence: CASSPLQGTEAFF.

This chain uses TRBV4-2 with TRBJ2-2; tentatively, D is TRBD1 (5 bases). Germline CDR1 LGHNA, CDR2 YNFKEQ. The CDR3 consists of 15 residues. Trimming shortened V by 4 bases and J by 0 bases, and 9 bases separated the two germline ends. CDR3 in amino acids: CASSLQGTNTGELFF. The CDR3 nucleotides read TGTGCCAGCAGCCTCCAGGGAACGAACACCGGGGAGCTGTTTTTT.

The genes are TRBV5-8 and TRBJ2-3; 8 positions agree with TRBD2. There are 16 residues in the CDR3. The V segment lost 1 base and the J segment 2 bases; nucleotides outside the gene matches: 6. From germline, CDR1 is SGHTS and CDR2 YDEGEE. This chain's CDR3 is CASSLYGRGATDTQYF. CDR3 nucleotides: TGTGCCAGCAGCTTGTACGGGAGGGGTGCCACAGATACGCAGTATTTT. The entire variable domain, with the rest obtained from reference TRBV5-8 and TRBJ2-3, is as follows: EAGVTQSPTHLIKTRGQQATLRCSPISGHTSVYWYQQALGLGLQFLLWYDEGEERNRGNFPPRFSGRQFPNYSSELNVNALELEDSALYLCASSLYGRGATDTQYFGPGTRLTVL.

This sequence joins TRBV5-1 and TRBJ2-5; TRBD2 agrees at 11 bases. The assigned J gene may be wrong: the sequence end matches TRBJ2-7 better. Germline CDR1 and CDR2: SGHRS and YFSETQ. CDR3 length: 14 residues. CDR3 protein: CASSSGTSGVEQYF. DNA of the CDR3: TGCGCCAGCAGCTCCGGGACTAGCGGAGTCGAGCAGTACTTC.

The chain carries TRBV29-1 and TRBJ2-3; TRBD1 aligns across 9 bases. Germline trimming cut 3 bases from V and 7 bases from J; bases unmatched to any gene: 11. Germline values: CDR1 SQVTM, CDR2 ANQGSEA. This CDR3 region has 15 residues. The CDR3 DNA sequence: TGCAGCGTTGATGATCGGGACAGGGTATCGAATACGCAGTATTTT. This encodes CSVDDRDRVSNTQYF.

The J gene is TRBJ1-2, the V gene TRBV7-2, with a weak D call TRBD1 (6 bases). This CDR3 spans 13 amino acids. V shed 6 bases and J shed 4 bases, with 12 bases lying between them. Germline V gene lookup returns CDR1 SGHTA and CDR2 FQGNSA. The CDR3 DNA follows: TGTGCCAGCAGTTCAGGCAGGGGCTATGGCTACACCTTC. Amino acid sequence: CASSSGRGYGYTF.

The CDR3 DNA reads as TGTGCCAGCAGTGAGGCCCCCGAATACGCTGAAGCTTTCTTT. Translating gives CASSEAPEYAEAFF. The chain joins TRBV6-5 to TRBJ1-1; D gene unclear. Trimming stripped 5 bases from V and 6 bases from J, with 16 bases between. There are 14 residues in the CDR3. CDR1 is MNHEY and CDR2 is SVGAGI in the germline V gene.

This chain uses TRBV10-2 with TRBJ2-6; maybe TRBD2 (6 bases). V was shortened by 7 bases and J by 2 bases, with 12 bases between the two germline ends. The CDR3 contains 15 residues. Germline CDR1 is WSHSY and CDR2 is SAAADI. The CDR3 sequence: CASTRGTPGANVLTF. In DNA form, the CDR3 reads TGCGCCAGCACCCGGGGGACCCCTGGGGCCAACGTCCTGACTTTC.

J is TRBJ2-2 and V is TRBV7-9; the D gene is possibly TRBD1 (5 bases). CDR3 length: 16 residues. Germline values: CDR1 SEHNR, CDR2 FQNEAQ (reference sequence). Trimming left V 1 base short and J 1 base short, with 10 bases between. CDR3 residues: CASSLVGQGNTGELFF. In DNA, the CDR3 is TGTGCCAGCAGCTTAGTAGGGCAGGGGAACACCGGGGAGCTGTTTTTT.

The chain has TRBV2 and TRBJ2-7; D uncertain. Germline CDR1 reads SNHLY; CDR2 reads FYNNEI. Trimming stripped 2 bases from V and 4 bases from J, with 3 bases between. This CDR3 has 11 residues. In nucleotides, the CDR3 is TGTGCCAGCAGTGAACAGTACGAGCAGTACTTC. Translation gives CASSEQYEQYF.

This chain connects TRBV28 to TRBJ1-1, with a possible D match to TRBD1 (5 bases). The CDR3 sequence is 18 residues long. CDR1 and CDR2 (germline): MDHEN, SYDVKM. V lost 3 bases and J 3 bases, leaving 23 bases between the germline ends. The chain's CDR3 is CASSFSRWGDAGDTEAFF. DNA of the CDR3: TGTGCCAGCAGTTTCTCGAGGTGGGGCGACGCGGGGGACACTGAAGCTTTCTTT.

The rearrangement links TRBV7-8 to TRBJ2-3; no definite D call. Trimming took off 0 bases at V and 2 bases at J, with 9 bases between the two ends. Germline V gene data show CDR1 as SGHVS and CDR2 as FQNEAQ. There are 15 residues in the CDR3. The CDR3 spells CASSLAQVPTDTQYF. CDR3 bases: TGTGCCAGCAGCTTAGCCCAGGTTCCCACAGATACGCAGTATTTT.

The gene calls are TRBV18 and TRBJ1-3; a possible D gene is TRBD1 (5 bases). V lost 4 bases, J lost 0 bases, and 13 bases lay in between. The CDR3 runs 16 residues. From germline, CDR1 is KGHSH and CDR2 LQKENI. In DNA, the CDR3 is TGTGCCAGCTCACAGGGACTTCGTCGCTCTGGAAACACCATATATTTT. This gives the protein CASSQGLRRSGNTIYF.

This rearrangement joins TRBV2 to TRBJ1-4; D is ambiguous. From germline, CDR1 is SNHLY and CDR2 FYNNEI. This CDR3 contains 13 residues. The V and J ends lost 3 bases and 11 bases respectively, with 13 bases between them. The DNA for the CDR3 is TGTGCCAGCAGTGATAGTTTAAGTCGGAAACTGTTTTTT. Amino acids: CASSDSLSRKLFF.

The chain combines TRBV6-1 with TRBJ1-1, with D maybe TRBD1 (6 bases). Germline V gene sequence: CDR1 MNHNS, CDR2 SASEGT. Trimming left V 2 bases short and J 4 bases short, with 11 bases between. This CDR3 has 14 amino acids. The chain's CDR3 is CASSERQGSTEAFF. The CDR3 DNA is TGTGCCAGCAGTGAACGGCAGGGGAGCACTGAAGCTTTCTTT.

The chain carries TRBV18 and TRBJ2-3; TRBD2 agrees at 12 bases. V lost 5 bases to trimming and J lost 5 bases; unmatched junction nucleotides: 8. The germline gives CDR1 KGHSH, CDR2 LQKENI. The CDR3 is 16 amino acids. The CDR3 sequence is CASSFALAGGKDTQYF. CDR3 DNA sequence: TGTGCCAGCTCATTCGCACTAGCGGGGGGTAAAGATACGCAGTATTTT.

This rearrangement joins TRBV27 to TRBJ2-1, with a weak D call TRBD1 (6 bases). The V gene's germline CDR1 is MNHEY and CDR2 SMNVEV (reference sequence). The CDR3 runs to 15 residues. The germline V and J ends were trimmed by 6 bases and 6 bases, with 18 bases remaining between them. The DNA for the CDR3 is TGTGCCAGCAGCTTAAGACAGGAATCGCTCAATGAGCAGTTCTTC. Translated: CASSLRQESLNEQFF.

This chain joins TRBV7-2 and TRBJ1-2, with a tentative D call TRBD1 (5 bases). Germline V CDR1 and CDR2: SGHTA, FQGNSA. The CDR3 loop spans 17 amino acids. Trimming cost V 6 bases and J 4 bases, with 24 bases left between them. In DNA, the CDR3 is TGTGCCAGCAGTTCATTTACAGGAGCCCTCGGCCGCTATGGCTACACCTTC. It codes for CASSSFTGALGRYGYTF.

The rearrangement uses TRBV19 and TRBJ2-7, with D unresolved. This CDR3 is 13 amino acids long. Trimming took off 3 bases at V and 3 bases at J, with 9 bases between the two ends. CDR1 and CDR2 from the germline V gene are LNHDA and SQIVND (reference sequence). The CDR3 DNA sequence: TGTGCCAGTAGTATTACCCTAGACTACGAGCAGTACTTC. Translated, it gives CASSITLDYEQYF.

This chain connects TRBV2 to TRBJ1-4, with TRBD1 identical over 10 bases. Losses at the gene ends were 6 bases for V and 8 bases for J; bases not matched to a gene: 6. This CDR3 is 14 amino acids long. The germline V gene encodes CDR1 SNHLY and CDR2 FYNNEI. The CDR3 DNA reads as TGTGCCAGCAGCGACAGGACAGGGGGGGAAAAACTGTTTTTT. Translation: CASSDRTGGEKLFF.